The sequence of this T cell receptor (beta chain) was determined in a study of cytomegalovirus exposure and HLA in healthy donors. Study-wide results and limits: TCR beta V segments were, for the most part, productive about 87% or about 30% of the time in an earlier analysis.

Concerning this clone: Its specificity is unknown.

V gave up 1 base and J gave up 6 bases; unmatched junction bases: 2. The CDR3 runs to 13 residues. Germline CDR1 is SEHNR and CDR2 is FQNEAQ (reference sequence). PCR was performed using 60 Vbeta and 13 Jbeta primers. Data came from immunoSEQ multiplex PCR; TCRdb stores just in-frame clones and leaves some out. The table records about 170,000 clones, roughly 76% of them present only once. The material sequenced was PBMCs. This TCR derives from a male donor in good health and CMV-seronegative. The J gene is TRBJ1-1, the V gene TRBV7-9, with 7 bases that match TRBD1. This CDR3 reads CASSLGRGSEAFF. The DNA for the CDR3 is TGTGCCAGCAGCTTAGGCAGGGGGTCTGAAGCTTTCTTT.